The 28 T cell receptor beta chains presented below share a single source sample, sequenced in a study of T-cell memory formation after mild COVID-19. TCRdb re-called the 5' RACE reads through MiXCR, storing one row per CDR3 protein. The table lists some 190,000 distinct CDR3 sequences, under 20% of them singletons. The sample taken for sequencing was PBMCs or a T cell subset sorted from them (not recorded which). The origin of the receptors is an adult woman who had mild COVID-19 (a few samples of this study predate the infection). Cell type and time point are not known.

The rearrangement uses TRBV29-1 and TRBJ2-3, with 9 bases that match TRBD2. Germline V gene data show CDR1 as SQVTM and CDR2 as ANQGSEA. The CDR3 runs to 13 residues. CDR3: CSGSGRLTDTQYF. The CDR3 nucleotides read TGCAGTGGTAGCGGGAGACTCACAGATACGCAGTATTTT.

This clonotype was counted a few times. This chain joins TRBV29-1 and TRBJ1-1; D may be TRBD1 (6 bases). The CDR3 is 13 residues long. Germline V gene data show CDR1 as SQVTM and CDR2 as ANQGSEA. Trimming stripped 6 bases from V and 3 bases from J, with 14 bases between. The CDR3 protein is CSVRGRADTEAFF. In nucleotides, the CDR3 is TGCAGCGTCCGGGGGCGCGCGGACACTGAAGCTTTCTTT.

This clonotype has more than one count but fewer than ten. The rearrangement joins TRBV6-5 to TRBJ1-1; tentative D call: TRBD1 (6 bases). CDR1 is MNHEY, CDR2 SVGAGI, per germline. V was trimmed by 7 bases and J by 1 base, leaving 16 bases between them. The CDR3 has 15 residues. The CDR3 loop reads CASIKREGGNTEAFF. CDR3 nucleotide sequence: TGTGCCAGCATCAAACGGGAGGGGGGGAACACTGAAGCTTTCTTT.

The rearrangement joins TRBV7-8 to TRBJ1-4, with 9 bases lining up with TRBD1. The V gene's germline CDR1 is SGHVS and CDR2 FQNEAQ. CDR3 length: 16 amino acids. The trim removed 5 bases at V and 4 bases at J, leaving 8 bases unmatched. CDR3 sequence (DNA): TGTGCCAGCAGCCGGAGGGGACAGGGTTTTAATGAAAAACTGTTTTTT. This encodes CASSRRGQGFNEKLFF. The entire variable domain, with the rest obtained from reference TRBV7-8 and TRBJ1-4, is as follows: GAGVSQSPRYKVAKRGQDVALRCDPISGHVSLFWYQQALGQGPEFLTYFQNEAQLDKSGLPSDRFFAERPEGSVSTLKIQRTQQEDSAVYLCASSRRGQGFNEKLFFGSGTQLSVL.

The chain uses TRBV7-8 and TRBJ1-1; D remains unclear. The CDR3 is 14 amino acids. Trimming pared 2 bases from V and 2 bases from J, leaving 9 bases between. Germline CDR1 SGHVS, CDR2 FQNEAQ. CDR3 region: CASSLMRANTEAFF. The CDR3 bases are TGTGCCAGCAGCTTAATGCGGGCCAACACTGAAGCTTTCTTT.

A few counts support this clonotype. V usage is TRBV7-6 and J usage is TRBJ2-7; TRBD1 might be the D (6 bases). With 3 bases removed from V and 4 bases from J, the gap between germline ends came to 13 bases. The CDR3 is 14 residues long. Germline CDR1 SGHVS, CDR2 FNYEAQ. The CDR3 region is CASSLDSWGYEQYF. DNA for the CDR3: TGTGCCAGCAGCTTGGACAGCTGGGGGTACGAGCAGTACTTC.

This clonotype appeared a few times. The chain joins TRBV5-1 to TRBJ2-1; 9 nucleotides match TRBD1. This CDR3 has 15 residues. Germline CDR1 reads SGHRS; CDR2 reads YFSETQ. The V segment lost 4 bases and the J segment 8 bases; nucleotides outside the gene matches: 10. The CDR3 nucleotides read TGCGCCAGCAGCCCCGCGGGTACAGGGGGCGATGAGCAGTTCTTC. Its translation is CASSPAGTGGDEQFF.

This clonotype was observed a few times. The chain uses TRBV24-1 and TRBJ2-3; weak D call: TRBD1 (5 bases). The CDR3 extends over 16 amino acids. CDR1 KGHDR and CDR2 SFDVKD come from the germline V gene. Deletions cut 7 bases from V and 0 bases from J, with 16 bases between. The CDR3 DNA reads TGTGCCACCAGCACACCTGACAGTACTAGCACAGATACGCAGTATTTT. It translates to CATSTPDSTSTDTQYF.

The rearrangement uses TRBV12-3 or TRBV12-4 and TRBJ2-1, with D perhaps assigned TRBD1 or TRBD2 (6 bases each). Trimming cost V 3 bases and J 8 bases, with 11 bases left between them. This CDR3 spans 13 amino acids. This CDR3 reads CASSFHGGDEQFF. The CDR3 DNA reads as TGTGCCAGCAGTTTCCACGGGGGCGATGAGCAGTTCTTC.

This chain links TRBV5-1 with TRBJ2-3, with TRBD2 as a possible D gene (5 bases). Trimming removed 1 base at V and 1 base at J, with 7 bases between. The CDR3 spans 14 residues. Per germline, CDR1 SGHRS and CDR2 YFSETQ. The CDR3 nucleotides are TGCGCCAGCAGCTTGTGGCGGGGCACAGATACGCAGTATTTT. It is translated as CASSLWRGTDTQYF.

This clonotype came up many times. The V gene is TRBV6-5, the J gene TRBJ2-6, with no clear D. CDR1 and CDR2 (germline): MNHEY, SVGAGI. This CDR3 contains 18 residues. V was pared by 0 bases and J by 0 bases, with 12 bases between. The CDR3 sequence: CASSYSGSRYSGANVLTF. Written as DNA, the CDR3 is TGTGCCAGCAGTTACTCAGGCAGTCGATACTCTGGGGCCAACGTCCTGACTTTC.

This chain connects TRBV5-1 to TRBJ1-2; D unclear. The CDR3 extends over 16 amino acids. V was trimmed by 0 bases and J by 0 bases, leaving 12 bases between them. Germline loops: CDR1 SGHRS, CDR2 YFSETQ. CDR3 sequence reads: CASSLERPYTNYGYTF. CDR3 coding DNA: TGCGCCAGCAGCTTGGAGCGGCCTTATACTAACTATGGCTACACCTTC.

This sequence joins TRBV7-3 and TRBJ1-4; a weak D match, TRBD1 (5 bases). Germline V gives CDR1 SGHTA, CDR2 FQGTGA. V was pared by 5 bases and J by 0 bases, with 10 bases between. CDR3 length: 15 amino acids. CDR3 amino acids: CASSPTGATNEKLFF. The CDR3, as DNA: TGTGCCAGCAGCCCAACAGGCGCAACTAATGAAAAACTGTTTTTT.

This rearrangement joins TRBV27 to TRBJ2-1, with TRBD2 identical over 13 bases. Germline assignment: CDR1 MNHEY and CDR2 SMNVEV (reference sequence). This CDR3 has 15 residues. With V trimmed by 7 bases and J by 7 bases, 7 bases remained unmatched. The CDR3: CASNAGTSGKNEQFF. The CDR3 DNA reads TGTGCCAGCAACGCCGGGACTAGCGGGAAGAATGAGCAGTTCTTC.

This clonotype turned up a few times. The chain links TRBV7-8 to TRBJ2-1, with 9 bases lining up with TRBD1. The germline V gene encodes CDR1 SGHVS and CDR2 FQNEAQ. V shed 8 bases, J shed 1 base, and the junction held 3 bases outside the gene matches. This CDR3 region has 14 residues. The CDR3 is CASGQGPSYNEQFF. CDR3 coding DNA: TGTGCCAGCGGACAGGGGCCTTCCTACAATGAGCAGTTCTTC. The entire variable domain, with the rest obtained from reference TRBV7-8 and TRBJ2-1, is as follows: GAGVSQSPRYKVAKRGQDVALRCDPISGHVSLFWYQQALGQGPEFLTYFQNEAQLDKSGLPSDRFFAERPEGSVSTLKIQRTQQEDSAVYLCASGQGPSYNEQFFGPGTRLTVL.

The chain recombines TRBV7-3 with TRBJ1-1; D is unclear. CDR1 and CDR2 from the germline V gene are SGHTA and FQGTGA. V was clipped by 1 base and J by 4 bases, with 13 bases between them. CDR3 length equals 15 residues. CDR3 residues: CASSLIRGYGTEAFF. In nucleotides, the CDR3 is TGTGCCAGCAGCTTAATCCGAGGGTACGGCACTGAAGCTTTCTTT.

This clonotype was observed many times. CDR3 DNA: TGCGCCAGCAGCTTAGCGGGTAGCTCCTACGAGCAGTACTTC. Translating it yields CASSLAGSSYEQYF. The chain carries TRBV5-1 and TRBJ2-7; tentatively, D is TRBD2 (6 bases). The CDR3 has 14 residues. The V end was cut by 2 bases, the J end by 0 bases, with 9 bases between. Germline loops: CDR1 SGHRS, CDR2 YFSETQ.

The gene calls are TRBV5-1 and TRBJ1-1; D remains unclear. This CDR3 is built from 15 residues. Per germline, CDR1 SGHRS and CDR2 YFSETQ. V was clipped by 4 bases and J by 1 base, with 14 bases between them. The CDR3 DNA sequence: TGCGCCAGCAGCGGGAACGCGGCGGCGAACACTGAAGCTTTCTTT. This encodes CASSGNAAANTEAFF.

This clonotype is a singleton in its sample. J is TRBJ2-3 and V is TRBV5-1; no definite D call. Per the germline V gene, CDR1 is SGHRS and CDR2 is YFSETQ. Trimming took off 3 bases at V and 2 bases at J, with 13 bases between the two ends. This CDR3 is 15 amino acids long. Written as DNA, the CDR3 is TGCGCCAGCAGCTCTTTCGGGCCGGACACAGATACGCAGTATTTT. Translating it yields CASSSFGPDTDTQYF.

This chain joins TRBV7-2 and TRBJ2-3; the match to TRBD2 covers 7 bases. The CDR3 extends over 16 amino acids. The junction had 9 bases not matched to a gene; V was cut back by 1 base and J by 5 bases. The germline V gene encodes CDR1 SGHTA and CDR2 FQGNSA. This chain's CDR3 is CASSLGLATSQDTQYF. In DNA form, the CDR3 reads TGTGCCAGCAGCTTAGGACTAGCAACCTCCCAAGATACGCAGTATTTT.

This clonotype was counted a few times. The J gene is TRBJ2-7, the V gene TRBV7-8; the D is unclear. From germline, CDR1 is SGHVS and CDR2 FQNEAQ. CDR3 length: 14 residues. Trimming took 4 bases from V and 2 from J, leaving 12 bases between them. The CDR3 here is CASSSRRKTYEQYF. CDR3 DNA: TGTGCCAGCAGCTCCCGACGGAAAACCTACGAGCAGTACTTC.

This clonotype was counted at least ten times. The V gene is TRBV20-1, the J gene TRBJ2-1; D is uncertain. The ends were cut back, 7 bases at V and 4 bases at J, with 11 bases in the middle. CDR1 and CDR2 (germline): DFQATT, SNEGSKA (reference sequence). CDR3 length: 12 amino acids. The CDR3 protein is CSVSAGYNEQFF. The DNA for the CDR3 is TGCAGTGTATCCGCTGGGTACAATGAGCAGTTCTTC.

This clonotype appeared a few times. CDR3 sequence (DNA): TGTGCCAGCAGTTTAGTCGCAGGGATGAACACTGAAGCTTTCTTT. Translation gives CASSLVAGMNTEAFF. This sequence joins TRBV12-3 or TRBV12-4 and TRBJ1-1; the D gene is possibly TRBD1 (5 bases). Trimming left V 1 base short and J 0 bases short, with 9 bases between. CDR3 size: 15 residues.

This clonotype was detected ten times or more. V and J are TRBV6-5 and TRBJ2-3; D is possibly TRBD2 (5 bases). The CDR3 sequence is 15 residues long. V lost 2 bases to trimming and J lost 4 bases, with 13 bases between them. Germline V gene lookup returns CDR1 MNHEY and CDR2 SVGAGI. CDR3 amino acids: CASSYPRSGADTQYF. The CDR3 DNA reads TGTGCCAGCAGTTACCCCCGGAGCGGCGCAGATACGCAGTATTTT.

The chain is built from TRBV12-3 or TRBV12-4 and TRBJ1-2; maybe TRBD1 (5 bases). V dropped 8 bases and J dropped 7 bases, with 14 bases sitting between them. The CDR3 has 12 residues. The chain's CDR3 is CASGEGPSGYTF. CDR3 DNA: TGTGCCAGCGGGGAGGGGCCGAGTGGCTACACCTTC.

This chain links TRBV18 with TRBJ1-5; D possibly corresponds to TRBD1 (6 bases). The germline V gene encodes CDR1 KGHSH and CDR2 LQKENI. The CDR3 is made up of 14 amino acids. Trimming stripped 6 bases from V and 1 base from J, with 10 bases between. CDR3 nucleotides: TGTGCCAGCTCGGGAGGGGGAAGCAATCAGCCCCAGCATTTT. Its translation: CASSGGGSNQPQHF.

The rearrangement links TRBV24-1 to TRBJ1-5; D is possibly TRBD1 (5 bases). The V gene's germline CDR1 is KGHDR and CDR2 SFDVKD. With 9 bases removed from V and 3 bases from J, the gap between germline ends came to 11 bases. This CDR3 comprises 13 residues. In nucleotides, the CDR3 is TGTGCCACCCTCGACAGACACAATCAGCCCCAGCATTTT. Translating it yields CATLDRHNQPQHF.

This clonotype has a handful of counts. The CDR3 DNA reads TGCGCCAGCAGCTTGGCCGGGTTCAACTATGGCTACACCTTC. Translated: CASSLAGFNYGYTF. The chain recombines TRBV5-1 with TRBJ1-2; no definite D call. The CDR3 contains 14 residues. V lost 0 bases to trimming and J lost 2 bases, with 8 bases between them. CDR1 is SGHRS and CDR2 is YFSETQ in the germline V gene.